Each of the 25 T cell receptor beta chains below was sequenced from the same sample in a study of spatial heterogeneity in lung cancer. Time point noted: blood at routine non-recurrence follow-up after resection. From the 5' RACE reads, TCRdb called clonotypes with MiXCR, one entry per CDR3 protein. Of 20,000 or so distinct CDR3 sequences in the sample, 9% to 10% were seen once. The sample was PBMCs, taken at follow-up. These TCRs come from a female donor with early-stage non-small cell lung cancer.

In its sample, this clonotype was seen many times. The J gene is TRBJ2-1, the V gene TRBV19; 13 positions agree with TRBD2. Germline assignment: CDR1 LNHDA and CDR2 SQIVND (reference sequence). CDR3 length: 16 residues. J was trimmed by 6 bases and V by 3 bases; bases with no gene match: 5. The CDR3 loop reads CASSMVLAGGRNEQFF. CDR3 in DNA: TGTGCCAGTAGTATGGTACTAGCGGGGGGGCGCAATGAGCAGTTCTTC.

This chain links TRBV5-6 with TRBJ2-7; 8 bases are a match to TRBD2. The ends lost 1 base at V and 7 bases at J; junction bases unmatched: 10. The length of the CDR3 is 15 residues. Germline CDR1 reads SGHDT; CDR2 reads YYEEEE. The CDR3 region has the DNA TGTGCCAGCAGCTTGACGGGGGGGCCCCTGAGGGAGCAGTACTTC. As protein: CASSLTGGPLREQYF.

With respect to this clonotype: A single base separates this from a much larger clone, so it may be a read error. This chain links TRBV6-1 with TRBJ1-2, with D tentatively TRBD1 (5 bases). With 8 bases removed from V and 1 base from J, the gap between germline ends came to 35 bases. This CDR3 comprises 21 residues. The V gene's germline CDR1 is MNHNS and CDR2 SASEGT. DNA of the CDR3: TGTGCCAGCCCTCGTTCCTTCATCCGGGACGGAGAGAGAGACTTTAACTATGGCTACACCTTC. Amino acids: CASPRSFIRDGERDFNYGYTF.

This clonotype was seen ten or more times. The gene calls are TRBV7-2 and TRBJ2-2, with D hard to call. Trimming took off 5 bases at V and 3 bases at J, with 7 bases between the two ends. Germline CDR1 is SGHTA and CDR2 is FQGNSA. The length of the CDR3 is 13 residues. DNA of the CDR3: TGTGCCAGCAGCCCACTTGACACCGGGGAGCTGTTTTTT. Translated, it gives CASSPLDTGELFF.

This clonotype was seen a few times. The gene calls are TRBV24-1 and TRBJ2-3; 10 bases align to TRBD1. The CDR3 totals 16 residues. Looked up from germline, CDR1 is KGHDR and CDR2 is SFDVKD. Germline trimming cut 2 bases from V and 1 base from J; bases unmatched to any gene: 2. The chain's CDR3 is CATSDSGQGGTDTQYF. The DNA for the CDR3 is TGTGCCACCAGTGATTCCGGACAGGGGGGCACAGATACGCAGTATTTT.

The chain couples TRBV4-2 to TRBJ2-7; possibly TRBD2 for D (5 bases). The CDR3 is made up of 13 amino acids. Germline V gene sequence: CDR1 LGHNA, CDR2 YNFKEQ. V shed 0 bases and J shed 7 bases, with 10 bases lying between them. This CDR3 is CASSQDPSREQYF. The CDR3, as DNA: TGTGCCAGCAGCCAAGATCCTAGCAGGGAGCAGTACTTC.

This clonotype was detected many times. The rearrangement joins TRBV4-1 to TRBJ2-3; D is undetermined. Trimming stripped 6 bases from V and 3 bases from J, with 10 bases between. Germline V gene lookup returns CDR1 MGHRA and CDR2 YSYEKL. The CDR3 runs 13 residues. CDR3 bases: TGCGCCAGCAGATATATAGGTACAGATACGCAGTATTTT. Translation: CASRYIGTDTQYF.

This chain uses TRBV11-1 with TRBJ2-4; unclear D gene. Germline lookup yields CDR1 SGHAT and CDR2 FQDESV (reference sequence). The CDR3 is 14 residues long. Deletions cut 5 bases from V and 0 bases from J, with 8 bases between. CDR3 protein: CASSKEGAKNIQYF. The CDR3 bases are TGTGCCAGCAGCAAAGAAGGAGCCAAAAACATTCAGTACTTC.

This clonotype has at least ten counts. The rearrangement links TRBV24-1 to TRBJ2-3; D might be TRBD2 (6 bases). Trimming pared 10 bases from V and 5 bases from J, leaving 15 bases between. Germline values: CDR1 KGHDR, CDR2 SFDVKD. This CDR3 is 13 amino acids long. The CDR3 DNA sequence: TGTGCCACTAGTAGGGGAGGCGGAGATACGCAGTATTTT. Its translation: CATSRGGGDTQYF.

This clonotype was recorded at least ten times. The V call is TRBV12-3 or TRBV12-4, the J call TRBJ1-5; no clear D. Trimming stripped 7 bases from V and 0 bases from J, with 10 bases between. The CDR3 covers 14 residues. This CDR3 is CASTTSASNQPQHF. In DNA form, the CDR3 reads TGTGCCAGCACGACTAGTGCTAGCAATCAGCCCCAGCATTTT.

Ten or more counts support this clonotype. This rearrangement joins TRBV19 to TRBJ1-5; D call uncertain. CDR1 and CDR2 from the germline V gene are LNHDA and SQIVND (reference sequence). The CDR3 totals 12 residues. With 7 bases removed from V and 6 bases from J, the gap between germline ends came to 10 bases. The CDR3 reads CASIGPSQPQHF. In nucleotides, the CDR3 is TGTGCCAGTATTGGGCCATCTCAGCCCCAGCATTTT.

This clonotype has ten or more counts. The DNA for the CDR3 is TGTGCCAGCAGCGCGCCGGGACTAGCGGGAGGATCCGGGCAGTTCTTC. It yields the protein CASSAPGLAGGSGQFF. This chain joins TRBV9 and TRBJ2-1, with TRBD2 matching 15 bases. This CDR3 comprises 16 residues. V dropped 3 bases and J dropped 12; count of bases not matched to a gene: 10. Looked up from germline, CDR1 is SGDLS and CDR2 is YYNGEE.

This clonotype showed up just once. The CDR3 spells CASSPQGGPIYF. The CDR3 coding sequence is TGTGCCAGCAGCCCCCAGGGCGGCCCCATATATTTT. The rearrangement joins TRBV12-3 or TRBV12-4 to TRBJ1-3, with TRBD1 as a possible D gene (5 bases). V lost 6 bases and J lost 11, with 14 bases in between. The CDR3 loop spans 12 amino acids.

The J gene is TRBJ1-1, the V gene TRBV6-2 or TRBV6-3; D is unclear. V was clipped by 7 bases and J by 0 bases, with 12 bases between them. Germline CDR1 MNHEY, CDR2 SVGEGT. This CDR3 has 14 amino acids. CDR3 DNA sequence: TGTGCCAGCACTCCCGGGCGTCTGAACACTGAAGCTTTCTTT. As protein: CASTPGRLNTEAFF.

This clonotype was counted ten times or more. V and J are TRBV7-6 and TRBJ2-6; D is unresolved. The CDR3 length is 16 residues. Per the germline V gene, CDR1 is SGHVS and CDR2 is FNYEAQ. Trimming took 2 bases from V and 1 from J, leaving 9 bases between them. CDR3 bases: TGTGCCAGCAGCTTATCCCAGGCTTCTGGGGCCAACGTCCTGACTTTC. Translated, it gives CASSLSQASGANVLTF.

This clonotype was observed at least ten times. The V and J genes are TRBV7-9 and TRBJ1-5, with 9 bases fitting TRBD1. The CDR3 totals 15 residues. Germline V gives CDR1 SEHNR, CDR2 FQNEAQ (reference sequence). Germline trimming cut 5 bases from V and 3 bases from J; bases unmatched to any gene: 5. CDR3 sequence reads: CASSRTGDINQPQHF. CDR3 DNA sequence: TGTGCCAGCAGCCGGACAGGGGATATCAATCAGCCCCAGCATTTT.

This clonotype has at least ten counts. The chain links TRBV6-2 or TRBV6-3 to TRBJ1-1; D is ambiguous. V was pared by 2 bases and J by 5 bases, with 3 bases between. CDR1 is MNHEY and CDR2 is SVGEGT in the germline V gene. The CDR3 covers 11 residues. The CDR3 nucleotides read TGTGCCAGCAGTTACCGAACTGAAGCTTTCTTT. Protein product: CASSYRTEAFF.

This clonotype was observed many times. This sequence joins TRBV20-1 and TRBJ2-7; D possibly corresponds to TRBD2 (6 bases). CDR1 and CDR2 (germline): DFQATT, SNEGSKA (reference sequence). V lost 1 base and J 6 bases, leaving 16 bases between the germline ends. This CDR3 has 14 amino acids. CDR3 sequence: CSARVRGSFVEQYF. For the CDR3, the DNA is TGCAGTGCTAGAGTTCGGGGGAGCTTCGTCGAGCAGTACTTC.

This clonotype was seen many times. This chain connects TRBV24-1 to TRBJ2-1; no firm D call. Per the germline V gene, CDR1 is KGHDR and CDR2 is SFDVKD. With 11 bases removed from V and 10 bases from J, the gap between germline ends came to 14 bases. This CDR3 comprises 11 residues. The CDR3 loop reads CASHRTGEQFF. The CDR3 DNA sequence: TGTGCCAGCCATCGCACTGGCGAGCAGTTCTTC.

This clonotype rates as medium-sized. The chain couples TRBV25-1 to TRBJ2-7; D ambiguous. The germline V and J ends were trimmed by 6 bases and 4 bases, with 7 bases remaining between them. The CDR3 totals 11 residues. From germline, CDR1 is MGHDK and CDR2 SYGVNS. The chain's CDR3 is CASSYDYEQYF. CDR3 DNA: TGTGCCAGCAGCTACGATTACGAGCAGTACTTC.

This clonotype was observed at least ten times. This chain connects TRBV12-3 or TRBV12-4 to TRBJ2-4; possibly TRBD2 for D (5 bases). The ends were cut back, 8 bases at V and 0 bases at J, with 8 bases in the middle. The CDR3 is 13 residues long. This CDR3 is CASGEGAKNIQYF. The CDR3 DNA follows: TGTGCCAGCGGAGAGGGAGCCAAAAACATTCAGTACTTC.

This clonotype was seen many times. The rearrangement joins TRBV20-1 to TRBJ1-1, with TRBD1 matching 7 bases. From germline, CDR1 is DFQATT and CDR2 SNEGSKA (reference sequence). The CDR3 sequence is 14 residues long. V gave up 6 bases and J gave up 7 bases; unmatched junction bases: 14. Written as DNA, the CDR3 is TGCAGTGCCCCCGCGCGGTACAGGGGAAGTGAAGCTTTCTTT. Residues: CSAPARYRGSEAFF.

At least ten counts were recorded for this clonotype. V gene TRBV2 combines with J gene TRBJ2-1; possible D gene TRBD2, 7 bases. The germline CDR1 and CDR2 sequences are SNHLY and FYNNEI. V gave up 3 bases and J gave up 7 bases, with 22 bases separating them. The CDR3 spans 17 residues. This CDR3 reads CASSEGAAGAGYNEQFF. The CDR3 DNA reads TGTGCCAGCAGTGAGGGGGCGGCGGGAGCCGGGTATAATGAGCAGTTCTTC.

This clonotype was counted many times. V usage is TRBV11-3 and J usage is TRBJ2-1; possibly TRBD1 or TRBD2 for D (7 bases each). The V and J ends lost 4 bases and 2 bases respectively, with 12 bases between them. The CDR3 sequence is 15 residues long. In germline, CDR1 is SGHNT, CDR2 YENEEA. The CDR3 here is CASSSGGGTYNEQFF. CDR3 nucleotides: TGTGCCAGCAGCTCAGGGGGGGGTACCTACAATGAGCAGTTCTTC. Combining the CDR3 with reference TRBV11-3 and TRBJ2-1 gives the whole variable domain EAGVVQSPRYKIIEKKQPVAFWCNPISGHNTLYWYLQNLGQGPELLIRYENEEAVDDSQLPKDRFSAERLKGVDSTLKIQPAELGDSAVYLCASSSGGGTYNEQFFGPGTRLTVL.

This clonotype was found many times. The rearrangement joins TRBV11-2 to TRBJ2-7; D is unresolved. The CDR3 totals 15 residues. The germline V gene has CDR1 SGHAT and CDR2 FQNNGV. V was cut by 0 bases and J by 6 bases, with 15 bases left in between. CDR3 DNA: TGTGCCAGCAGCTTAGAATCCGGGTCACTGAGCGAGCAGTACTTC. It is translated as CASSLESGSLSEQYF.